The 6 T cell receptor beta chains below come from one sample, sequenced in a study of shared clonotypes between healthy human individuals. Repertoires were generated with immunoSEQ multiplex PCR, while TCRdb's copy carries only in-frame clones and drops some. Seen here are 700,000 to 950,000 clones, about 96% observed once, and the top ten hold under 0.25%. In the naive CD8 group, cells lacked CD45RO and were positively selected for CCR7, so terminally differentiated effector memory CD45RA+ cells were left out. Sequenced material: naive CD8+ T cells sorted from blood. These receptor sequences come from a man younger than 40 in good health.

V and J are TRBV6-5 and TRBJ2-5; a weak D match, TRBD1 (6 bases). The CDR3 loop spans 14 amino acids. The V gene's germline CDR1 is MNHEY and CDR2 SVGAGI. Trimming left V 2 bases short and J 4 bases short, with 11 bases between. CDR3 coding DNA: TGTGCCAGCAGTTACGGGGGCGCCGCAGAGACCCAGTACTTC. Translation: CASSYGGAAETQYF.

This rearrangement joins TRBV5-4 to TRBJ2-2; 9 nucleotides align to TRBD2. The CDR3 totals 14 residues. The germline gives CDR1 SGHNT, CDR2 YYREEE (reference sequence). The V segment lost 7 bases and the J segment 6 bases; nucleotides outside the gene matches: 7. CDR3 protein: CASWTSVGAGELFF. The CDR3 nucleotides read TGTGCCAGCTGGACTAGCGTCGGGGCCGGGGAGCTGTTTTTT.

The chain carries TRBV6-5 and TRBJ2-1, with unresolved D. Germline V gives CDR1 MNHEY, CDR2 SVGAGI. The V and J ends lost 0 bases and 5 bases respectively, with 14 bases between them. This CDR3 is built from 16 residues. CDR3 coding DNA: TGTGCCAGCAGTTACTCCGACCGATTTGGGGACAATGAGCAGTTCTTC. It translates to CASSYSDRFGDNEQFF.

This clone was picked up one time. The gene calls are TRBV10-3 and TRBJ2-7; 10 positions agree with TRBD2. This CDR3 contains 16 residues. V lost 2 bases and J lost 3; bases outside the gene matches: 7. Looked up from germline, CDR1 is ENHRY and CDR2 is SYGVKD. CDR3 in DNA: TGTGCCATCAGTGAGCCCCCCGGGACTAGCGTCTACGAGCAGTACTTC. This gives the protein CAISEPPGTSVYEQYF.

The chain couples TRBV11-2 to TRBJ2-7; tentative D call: TRBD1 (5 bases). The CDR3 spans 14 residues. The germline V gene has CDR1 SGHAT and CDR2 FQNNGV. V gave up 7 bases and J gave up 3 bases, with 16 bases separating them. The CDR3 DNA reads TGTGCCAGCACCCTTGACCCAGGGTTCTACGAGCAGTACTTC. Amino acid sequence: CASTLDPGFYEQYF.

A remark on this clone: Other nucleotide sequences from this sample produce the same CDR3. The chain has TRBV27 and TRBJ2-2, with D possibly matching TRBD1 (6 bases). Looked up from germline, CDR1 is MNHEY and CDR2 is SMNVEV (reference sequence). The V end lost 5 bases, the J end lost 2 bases, and 12 bases lay between the germline ends. The CDR3 extends over 15 amino acids. The CDR3, as DNA: TGTGCCAGCAGTCCTCGGACAGCTAACACCGGGGAGCTGTTTTTT. This codes for CASSPRTANTGELFF.